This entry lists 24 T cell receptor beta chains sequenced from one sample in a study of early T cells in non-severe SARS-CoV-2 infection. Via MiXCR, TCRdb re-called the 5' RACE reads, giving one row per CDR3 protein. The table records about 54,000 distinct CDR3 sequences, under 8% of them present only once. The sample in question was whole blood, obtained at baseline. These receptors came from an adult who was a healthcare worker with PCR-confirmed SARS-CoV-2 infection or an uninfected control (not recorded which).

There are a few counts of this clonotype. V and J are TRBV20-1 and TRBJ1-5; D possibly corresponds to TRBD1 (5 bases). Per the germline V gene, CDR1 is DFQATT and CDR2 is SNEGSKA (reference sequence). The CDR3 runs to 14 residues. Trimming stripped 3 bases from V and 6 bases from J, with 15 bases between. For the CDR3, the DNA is TGCAGTGCTAGCAAGAGCGGGGGGACTCAGCCCCAGCATTTT. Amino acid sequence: CSASKSGGTQPQHF.

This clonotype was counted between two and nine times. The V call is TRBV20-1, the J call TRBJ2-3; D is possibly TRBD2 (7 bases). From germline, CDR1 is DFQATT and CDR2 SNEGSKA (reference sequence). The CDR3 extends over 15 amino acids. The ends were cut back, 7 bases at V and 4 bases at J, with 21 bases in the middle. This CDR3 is CSVNFRGGRADTQYF. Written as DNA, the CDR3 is TGCAGTGTTAATTTTAGGGGGGGCCGGGCAGATACGCAGTATTTT.

CDR3 loop: CASSRLGYEQFF. DNA for the CDR3: TGTGCCAGCAGCAGACTAGGCTATGAGCAGTTCTTC. The rearrangement joins TRBV3-1 to TRBJ2-1, with a weak D call TRBD2 (6 bases). Trimming cost V 5 bases and J 8 bases, with 10 bases left between them. Per the germline V gene, CDR1 is LGHDT and CDR2 is YNNKEL (reference sequence). The CDR3 contains 12 residues.

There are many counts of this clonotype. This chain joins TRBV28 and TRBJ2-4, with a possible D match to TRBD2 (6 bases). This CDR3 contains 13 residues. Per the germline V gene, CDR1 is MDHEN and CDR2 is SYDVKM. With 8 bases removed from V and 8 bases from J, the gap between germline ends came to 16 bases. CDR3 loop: CASAPGVVDIQYF. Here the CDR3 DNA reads TGTGCCAGCGCGCCGGGGGTTGTGGACATTCAGTACTTC. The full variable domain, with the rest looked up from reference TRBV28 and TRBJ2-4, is DVKVTQSSRYLVKRTGEKVFLECVQDMDHENMFWYRQDPGLGLRLIYFSYDVKMKEKGDIPEGYSVSREKKERFSLILESASTNQTSMYLCASAPGVVDIQYFGAGTRLSVL.

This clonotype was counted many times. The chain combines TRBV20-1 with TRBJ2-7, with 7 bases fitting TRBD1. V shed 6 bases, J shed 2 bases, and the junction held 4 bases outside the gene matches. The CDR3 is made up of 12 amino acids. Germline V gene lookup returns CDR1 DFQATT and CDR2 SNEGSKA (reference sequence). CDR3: CSARQGPYEQYF. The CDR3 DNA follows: TGCAGTGCGAGACAGGGCCCCTACGAGCAGTACTTC.

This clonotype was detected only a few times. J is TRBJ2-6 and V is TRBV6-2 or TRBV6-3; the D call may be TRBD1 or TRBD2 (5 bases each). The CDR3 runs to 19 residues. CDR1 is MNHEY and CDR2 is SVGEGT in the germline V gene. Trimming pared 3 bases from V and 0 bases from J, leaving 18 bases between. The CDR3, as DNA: TGTGCCAGCAGTTATTTAGTTCCGGGACCGCGCTCTGGGGCCAACGTCCTGACTTTC. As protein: CASSYLVPGPRSGANVLTF.

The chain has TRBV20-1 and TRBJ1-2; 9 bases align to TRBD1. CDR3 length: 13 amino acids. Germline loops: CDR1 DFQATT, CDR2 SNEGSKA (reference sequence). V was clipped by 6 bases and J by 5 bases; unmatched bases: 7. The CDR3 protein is CSARLGTGYGYTF. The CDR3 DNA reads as TGCAGTGCCCGTTTAGGGACAGGGTATGGCTACACCTTC.

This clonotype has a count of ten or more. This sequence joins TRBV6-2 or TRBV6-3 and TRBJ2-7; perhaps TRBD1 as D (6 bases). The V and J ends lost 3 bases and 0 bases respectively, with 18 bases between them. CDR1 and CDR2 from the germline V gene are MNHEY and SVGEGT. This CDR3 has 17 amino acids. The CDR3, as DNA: TGTGCCAGCAGTTATCGATTACAGGGTTTTTCCTCCTACGAGCAGTACTTC. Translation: CASSYRLQGFSSYEQYF.

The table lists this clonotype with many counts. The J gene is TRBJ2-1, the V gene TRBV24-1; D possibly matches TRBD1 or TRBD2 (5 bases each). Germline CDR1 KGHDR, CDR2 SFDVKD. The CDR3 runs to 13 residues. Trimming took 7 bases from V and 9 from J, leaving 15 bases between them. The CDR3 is CATSGDHEGEQFF. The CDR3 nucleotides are TGTGCCACCAGCGGGGACCACGAGGGTGAGCAGTTCTTC.

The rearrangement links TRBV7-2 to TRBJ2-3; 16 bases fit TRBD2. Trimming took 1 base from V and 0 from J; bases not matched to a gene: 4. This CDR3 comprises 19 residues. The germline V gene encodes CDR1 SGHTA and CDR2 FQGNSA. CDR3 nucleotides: TGTGCCAGCAGCTTAGTACCGGGACTAGCGGGGGGGAGCACAGATACGCAGTATTTT. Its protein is CASSLVPGLAGGSTDTQYF.

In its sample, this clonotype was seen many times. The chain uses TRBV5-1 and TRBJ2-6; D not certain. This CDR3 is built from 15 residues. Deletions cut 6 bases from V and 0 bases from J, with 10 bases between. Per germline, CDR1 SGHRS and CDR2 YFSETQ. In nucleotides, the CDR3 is TGCGCCAGCAAGGCCCCTTCCTCTGGGGCCAACGTCCTGACTTTC. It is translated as CASKAPSSGANVLTF.

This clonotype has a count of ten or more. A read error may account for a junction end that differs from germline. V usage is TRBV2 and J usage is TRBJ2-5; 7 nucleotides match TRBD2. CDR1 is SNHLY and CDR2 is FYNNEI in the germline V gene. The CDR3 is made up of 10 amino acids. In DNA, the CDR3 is TGTGCCAGCGGGGGGGGGACCCCCGACTTC. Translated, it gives CASGGGTPDF.

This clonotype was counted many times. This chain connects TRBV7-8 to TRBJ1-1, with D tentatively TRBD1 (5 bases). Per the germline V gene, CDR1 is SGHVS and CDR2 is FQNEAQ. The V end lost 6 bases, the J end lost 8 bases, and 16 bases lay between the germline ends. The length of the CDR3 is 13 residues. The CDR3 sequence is CASRPRPKGEAFF. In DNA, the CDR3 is TGTGCCAGCAGGCCCAGGCCTAAGGGGGAAGCTTTCTTT.

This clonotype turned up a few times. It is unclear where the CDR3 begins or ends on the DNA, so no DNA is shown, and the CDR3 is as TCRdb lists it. The CDR3 sequence is CSVPTGVPGYTF. The V call is TRBV20-1, the J call TRBJ1-2; the table's TRBD1 call for D was not verified on the DNA. The CDR3 length is 12 residues, termini included. CDR1 is DFQATT and CDR2 is SNEGSKA in the germline V gene (reference sequence).

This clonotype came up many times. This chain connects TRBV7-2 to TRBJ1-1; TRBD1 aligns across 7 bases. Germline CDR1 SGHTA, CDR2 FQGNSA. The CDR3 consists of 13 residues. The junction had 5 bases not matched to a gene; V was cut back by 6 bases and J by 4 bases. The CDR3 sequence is CASSSQGGTEAFF. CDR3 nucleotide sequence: TGTGCCAGCAGTTCTCAGGGGGGCACTGAAGCTTTCTTT.

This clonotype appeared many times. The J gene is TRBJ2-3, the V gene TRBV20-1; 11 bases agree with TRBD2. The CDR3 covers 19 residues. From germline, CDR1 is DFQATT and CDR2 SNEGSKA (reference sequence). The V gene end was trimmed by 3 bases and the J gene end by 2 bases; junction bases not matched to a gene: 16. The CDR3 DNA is TGCAGTGCTAGGTCGATAACTAGCGGGGGTAACTTACACACAGATACGCAGTATTTT. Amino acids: CSARSITSGGNLHTDTQYF.

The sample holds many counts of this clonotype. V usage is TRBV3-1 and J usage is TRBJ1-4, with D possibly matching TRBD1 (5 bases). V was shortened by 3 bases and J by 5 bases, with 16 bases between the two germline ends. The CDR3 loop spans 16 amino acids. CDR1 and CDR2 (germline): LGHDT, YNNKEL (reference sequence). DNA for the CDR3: TGTGCCAGCAGCCACCGGGAGGCAGGGCGCAATGAAAAACTGTTTTTT. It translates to CASSHREAGRNEKLFF.

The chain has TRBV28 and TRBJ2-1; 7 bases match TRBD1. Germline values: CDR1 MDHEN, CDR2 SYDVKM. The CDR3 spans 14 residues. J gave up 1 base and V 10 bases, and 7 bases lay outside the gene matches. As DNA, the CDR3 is TGTGCCACCTTAACGGGACAGTCCTACAATGAGCAGTTCTTC. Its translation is CATLTGQSYNEQFF. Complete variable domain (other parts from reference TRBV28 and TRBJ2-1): DVKVTQSSRYLVKRTGEKVFLECVQDMDHENMFWYRQDPGLGLRLIYFSYDVKMKEKGDIPEGYSVSREKKERFSLILESASTNQTSMYLCATLTGQSYNEQFFGPGTRLTVL.

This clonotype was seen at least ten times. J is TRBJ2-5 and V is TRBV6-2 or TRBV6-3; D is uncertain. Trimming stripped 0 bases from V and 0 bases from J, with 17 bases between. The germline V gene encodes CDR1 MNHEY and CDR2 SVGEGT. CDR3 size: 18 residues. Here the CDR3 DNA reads TGTGCCAGCAGTTACTCGAGTATGTGGGCAGAGAACCAAGAGACCCAGTACTTC. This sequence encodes CASSYSSMWAENQETQYF.

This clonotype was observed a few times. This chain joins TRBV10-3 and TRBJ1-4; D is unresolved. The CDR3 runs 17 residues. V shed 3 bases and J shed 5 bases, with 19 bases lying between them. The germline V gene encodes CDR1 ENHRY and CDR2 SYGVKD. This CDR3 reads CAISDSKAEGRNEKLFF. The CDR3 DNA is TGTGCCATCAGTGACTCTAAGGCGGAGGGTAGAAATGAAAAACTGTTTTTT.

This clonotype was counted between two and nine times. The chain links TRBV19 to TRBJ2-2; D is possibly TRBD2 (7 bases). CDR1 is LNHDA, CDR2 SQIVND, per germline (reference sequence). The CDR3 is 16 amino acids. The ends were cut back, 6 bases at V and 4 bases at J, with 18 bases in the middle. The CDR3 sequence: CASSPIRGTTTGELFF. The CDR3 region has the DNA TGTGCCAGTAGCCCAATAAGGGGGACTACCACCGGGGAGCTGTTTTTT.

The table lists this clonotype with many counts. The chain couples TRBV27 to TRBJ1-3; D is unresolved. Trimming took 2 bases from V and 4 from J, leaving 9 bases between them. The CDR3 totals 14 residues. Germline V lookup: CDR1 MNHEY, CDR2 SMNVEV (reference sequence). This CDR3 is CASSLTHAGNTIYF. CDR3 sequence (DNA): TGTGCCAGCAGTTTAACGCATGCGGGAAACACCATATATTTT.

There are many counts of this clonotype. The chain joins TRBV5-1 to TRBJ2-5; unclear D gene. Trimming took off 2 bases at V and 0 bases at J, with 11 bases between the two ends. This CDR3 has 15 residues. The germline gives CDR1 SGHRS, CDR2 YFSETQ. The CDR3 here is CASSFSPVDQETQYF. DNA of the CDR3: TGCGCCAGCAGCTTTTCCCCCGTGGACCAAGAGACCCAGTACTTC.

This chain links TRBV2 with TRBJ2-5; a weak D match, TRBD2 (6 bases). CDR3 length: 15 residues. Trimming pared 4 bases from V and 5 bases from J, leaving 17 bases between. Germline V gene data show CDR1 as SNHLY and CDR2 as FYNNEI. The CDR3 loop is CASSVMGLLMETQYF. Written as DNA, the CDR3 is TGTGCCAGCAGTGTAATGGGACTGCTGATGGAGACCCAGTACTTC.